This TCR beta chain was captured in a study of blood T cells in healthy people across ages. Each sample used at least 6.5 million PBMCs. Findings and limits, study-wide: PBMCs left unsorted prevented a conclusive naive versus antigen-experienced comparison.

To note about this clonotype: Its antigen is unidentified. Given a much more abundant clone one base away, this may be a read error.

This CDR3 has 10 residues. CDR1 and CDR2 from the germline V gene are SNHLY and FYNNEI. Through a sample-barcoded 5' primer and a J-beta primer mix, a second PCR was run for roughly 7 to 11 cycles. Each cDNA molecule carried a tag from a template-switch adaptor that contained 12 random nucleotides. TCRdb re-analysed the 5' RACE reads in MiXCR, keeping a single row per CDR3 protein. The table includes about 810,000 distinct CDR3 sequences, around 34% detected once. Sequenced: blood. The clonotype comes from a man aged 18 to 30 in good health. This chain links TRBV2 with TRBJ2-1; D is possibly TRBD2 (5 bases). The CDR3 region is CAGSEGEQFF. CDR3 in DNA: TGTGCCGGCAGTGAGGGTGAGCAGTTCTTC.